The 8 T cell receptor beta chains listed next were all sequenced from one sample in a study of blood T cell repertoires in COVID-19. Sequencing was performed with immunoSEQ multiplex PCR; in TCRdb, only in-frame clones are kept and a portion is missing. Among roughly 140,000 clones, roughly 82% were seen once, and the ten largest hold about 7%. The sequenced material came from peripheral blood. Receptor source: a woman aged 50 to 65 in a cohort sampled during active or convalescent COVID-19.

The chain uses TRBV6-5 and TRBJ1-1, with 8 bases that match TRBD1. The CDR3 is made up of 15 amino acids. Germline V gene sequence: CDR1 MNHEY, CDR2 SVGAGI. The ends lost 6 bases at V and 4 bases at J; junction bases unmatched: 10. CDR3 region: CASRPRGQRVTEAFF. The CDR3, as DNA: TGTGCCAGCAGGCCCAGGGGGCAGCGGGTCACTGAAGCTTTCTTT.

V and J are TRBV7-9 and TRBJ1-1, with 8 bases matching TRBD1. This CDR3 is 15 amino acids long. V lost 5 bases, J lost 1 base, and 6 bases stayed unmatched. Germline CDR1 and CDR2: SEHNR and FQNEAQ (reference sequence). In DNA form, the CDR3 reads TGTGCCAGCAGCCTGTCCGGGACAGGGAACACTGAAGCTTTCTTT. It codes for CASSLSGTGNTEAFF.

This clone has only a few counts. The rearrangement joins TRBV5-1 to TRBJ1-2; perhaps TRBD1 as D (5 bases). The CDR3 runs to 15 residues. Trimming left V 3 bases short and J 3 bases short, with 15 bases between. Germline V lookup: CDR1 SGHRS, CDR2 YFSETQ. CDR3 residues: CASSSEPNRYYGYTF. CDR3 DNA sequence: TGCGCCAGCAGCTCCGAGCCGAACAGGTACTATGGCTACACCTTC.

This clone was seen a single time. The genes are TRBV2 and TRBJ1-2, with D hard to call. This CDR3 contains 13 residues. Trimming shortened V by 6 bases and J by 2 bases, and 10 bases separated the two germline ends. Germline values: CDR1 SNHLY, CDR2 FYNNEI. The DNA for the CDR3 is TGTGCCAGCAGCGCTACAGAAAACTATGGCTACACCTTC. Translation: CASSATENYGYTF.

The V gene is TRBV7-2, the J gene TRBJ2-5, with 7 bases matching TRBD2. The CDR3 is made up of 14 amino acids. V trimming: 4 bases; J trimming: 10 bases; junction bases outside the gene matches: 12. Germline CDR1 reads SGHTA; CDR2 reads FQGNSA. CDR3 nucleotide sequence: TGTGCCAGCAGCTCCACGCGGGGTAGCGGGTACCAGTACTTC. Amino acids: CASSSTRGSGYQYF.

This sequence joins TRBV5-6 and TRBJ2-5; 12 bases align to TRBD2. Losses at the gene ends were 4 bases for V and 6 bases for J; bases not matched to a gene: 7. Germline loops: CDR1 SGHDT, CDR2 YYEEEE. The CDR3 sequence is 15 residues long. The CDR3 sequence: CASSPLAGGVKTQYF. The DNA for the CDR3 is TGTGCCAGCAGCCCGCTAGCGGGGGGGGTGAAGACCCAGTACTTC.

The rearrangement uses TRBV4-3 and TRBJ1-5; D perhaps matches TRBD1 (6 bases). CDR3 length: 18 amino acids. Germline V gene lookup returns CDR1 LGHNA and CDR2 YSLEER. The germline V and J ends were trimmed by 0 bases and 0 bases, with 15 bases remaining between them. The CDR3 DNA is TGCGCCAGCAGCCAAGATCCAAGGGGGGGCTCTAGCAATCAGCCCCAGCATTTT. Amino acid sequence: CASSQDPRGGSSNQPQHF.

The chain links TRBV24-1 to TRBJ1-5; D may be TRBD1 (5 bases). V lost 6 bases and J 4 bases, leaving 12 bases between the germline ends. CDR1 is KGHDR and CDR2 is SFDVKD in the germline V gene. The CDR3 is 14 residues long. CDR3 region: CATSRGGENQPQHF. The DNA of the CDR3 is TGTGCCACCAGTCGGGGGGGGGAAAATCAGCCCCAGCATTTT.